The clone carrying this T cell receptor (beta chain) was seen only once. The antigen is undetermined. This record belongs to a study of CD8+ T cells in alopecia areata. Following extraction, RNA underwent reverse transcription to cDNA, which served as the sequencing template. Profiling relied on immunoSEQ multiplex PCR, and the TCRdb table lists in-frame clones only, not all of them. The sample comprises 90,000 to 150,000 clones, roughly 68% of which are singletons, and approximately 2.6% rests with the top ten. CDR1 is SQVTM and CDR2 is ANQGSEA in the germline V gene. V lost 3 bases and J 7 bases, leaving 6 bases between the germline ends. This CDR3 comprises 11 residues. Notes on the study in general: For lesional scalp, especially alopecia totalis/universalis, clonality was higher than in normal scalp. Tissue-resident alphabeta T cells belonging to normal skin likewise get sequenced within scalp specimens.

The sample taken for sequencing was CD4+ T cells sorted from blood. V and J are TRBV29-1 and TRBJ1-4; D gene ambiguous. The sequence was collected from a human donor in good health. The CDR3, as DNA: TGCAGCGTTGACACTGGTGAAAAACTGTTTTTT. It yields the protein CSVDTGEKLFF.